This TCR beta chain was sequenced during a study of blood T cell repertoires in COVID-19. Study details: The cDNA or gDNA used as material had been derived from T cells, B-cell-depleted T cells, or PBMCs.

Authors' methods: Using reference gene primer amplification, nucleated cell counts were estimated. Only in-frame clones appear in the TCRdb table, and some are missing; sequencing was by immunoSEQ multiplex PCR. For V, J and clone size, that table is used; D and trimming come from the DNA. The sample carries about 51,000 clones, more than 75% recorded once. The CDR3 covers 15 residues. Per germline, CDR1 SNHLY and CDR2 FYNNEI. With 6 bases clipped from V and 2 bases from J, the junction kept 6 bases outside the gene matches. The clonotype was recovered from a human donor with acute or convalescent COVID-19. The donor label of this sample is uncertain. The V gene is TRBV2, the J gene TRBJ1-5; 8 nucleotides match TRBD1. The sample comprised peripheral blood. This CDR3 reads CASRPGQGGNQPQHF. The CDR3 DNA reads as TGTGCCAGCAGGCCCGGACAGGGAGGCAATCAGCCCCAGCATTTT. Drawing the rest from reference TRBV2 and TRBJ1-5, the complete variable domain is EPEVTQTPSHQVTQMGQEVILRCVPISNHLYFYWYRQILGQKVEFLVSFYNNEISEKSEIFDDQFSVERPDGSNFTLKIRSTKLEDSAMYFCASRPGQGGNQPQHFGDGTRLSIL.